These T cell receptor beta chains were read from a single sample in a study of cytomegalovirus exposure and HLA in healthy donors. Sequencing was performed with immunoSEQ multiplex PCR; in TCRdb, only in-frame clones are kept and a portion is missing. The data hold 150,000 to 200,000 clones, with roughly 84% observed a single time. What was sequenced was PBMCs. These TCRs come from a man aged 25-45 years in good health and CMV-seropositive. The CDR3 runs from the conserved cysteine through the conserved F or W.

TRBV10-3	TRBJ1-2	CAISENSNYGYTF
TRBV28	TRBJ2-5	CASSLSQGTETQYF
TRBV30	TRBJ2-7	CAWSPSDYEQYF
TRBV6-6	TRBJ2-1	CASRGSSGSSYNEQFF
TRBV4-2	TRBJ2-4	CASSQAEPGQGAVKNIQYF
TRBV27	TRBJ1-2	CASSLKGLNYERTNYGYTF
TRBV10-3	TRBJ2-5	CATSTTGGNQETQYF
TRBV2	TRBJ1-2	CASSEISNSFAF
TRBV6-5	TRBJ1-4	CASSRPNSGEKLFF
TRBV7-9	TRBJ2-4	CASSLGQGPRGLAKNIQYF
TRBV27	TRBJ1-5	CASSLSPSGSNQPQHF
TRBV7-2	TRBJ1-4	CASSTGNENEKLFF
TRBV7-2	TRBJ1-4	CASSLMGQSGEKLFF
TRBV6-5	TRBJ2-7	CASSYFGGGSYEQYF
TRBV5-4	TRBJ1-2	CASSLRTGNNYGYTF
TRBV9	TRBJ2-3	CASSATSGAVDTQYF
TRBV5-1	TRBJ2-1	CATGRGGAGGAYNEQFF
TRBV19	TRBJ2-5	CASSISGETQYF
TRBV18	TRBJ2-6	CASSPLETGGYSGANVLTF
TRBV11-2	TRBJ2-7	CASSLQLPRTEQYF
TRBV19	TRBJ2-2	CASSIALAGGGTGELFF
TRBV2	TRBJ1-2	CASSTTEEHGYTF
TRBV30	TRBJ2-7	CAWSPGRLSSYEQYF
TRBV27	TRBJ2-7	CASSSPPRAEYF
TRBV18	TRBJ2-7	CASSPRAGASYEQYF
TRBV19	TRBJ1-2	CASYPGYDYGYTF
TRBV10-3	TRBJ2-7	CAIAGTDSYEQYF
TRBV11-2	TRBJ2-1	CASSSASGPSNEQFF
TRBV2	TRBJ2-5	CASTEGRAGETQYF
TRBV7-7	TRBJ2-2	CASSLEPEGVTGHTGELFF
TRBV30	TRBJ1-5	CACDINSNQPQHF
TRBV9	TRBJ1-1	CASSVSPGGSTEAFF
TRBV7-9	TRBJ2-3	CASSLQGANTDTQYF
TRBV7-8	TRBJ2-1	CASRLSLGSIYEQFF
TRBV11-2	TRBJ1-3	CASSVGQYSGNTIYF
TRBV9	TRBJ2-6	CASSVVGGSAFSGANVLTF
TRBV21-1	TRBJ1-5	CASLRQDSNQPQHF
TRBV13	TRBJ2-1	CASSSREWFDEQFF
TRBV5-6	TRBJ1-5	CASSIGTGNLRPQHF
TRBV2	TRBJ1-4	CASGPPDRGFEKLFF
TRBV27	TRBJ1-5	CASSPRDRTPYSNQPQHF
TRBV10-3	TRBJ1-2	CAISESTRQVPGYTF
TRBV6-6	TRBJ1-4	CASSYSQGPNEKLFF
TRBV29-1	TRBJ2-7	CSVTGTGDSYEQYF
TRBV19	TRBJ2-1	CASSKGTSGTDLYNEQFF
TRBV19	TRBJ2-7	CASGPRTGGKSAYEQYF
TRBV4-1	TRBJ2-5	CASSRGQGPPQETQYF
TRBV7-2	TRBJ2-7	CASSLGGAGRTVSYEQYF